This T cell receptor beta chain was recorded in a study of shared clonotypes between healthy human individuals. Study context: Three CD4 naive, three CD4 memory, two CD8 naive and one CD8 memory plate were used per donor. Broader study findings: Some naive CD4 clonotypes, roughly 4.7%, turned up in common across several donors. Relative to clonotypes present in all four donors, those not shared had lower generation probabilities.

Terminally differentiated effector memory CD45RA+ cells were left out of the naive CD8 fraction, which was CD45RO-negative and positively selected for CCR7. Those who donated were healthy HIV-negative adults, with no recent acute infections or vaccinations reported. Comments on this clone: The antigen is undetermined.

This CDR3 comprises 14 residues. CDR1 is MNHNS, CDR2 SASEGT, per germline. V lost 9 bases and J 0 bases, leaving 12 bases between the germline ends. Clones were read by immunoSEQ multiplex PCR, and TCRdb kept only the in-frame ones, dropping some. Of roughly 810,000 clones in the sample, around 96% are singletons; the top ten hold less than 0.25%. The specimen sequenced was naive CD8+ T cells sorted from blood. The sequence was obtained from a man aged 25-45 years in good health. The chain carries TRBV6-1 and TRBJ1-3; unclear D gene. This CDR3 reads CASRPGNSGNTIYF. In DNA form, the CDR3 reads TGTGCCAGTCGTCCAGGAAACTCTGGAAACACCATATATTTT.